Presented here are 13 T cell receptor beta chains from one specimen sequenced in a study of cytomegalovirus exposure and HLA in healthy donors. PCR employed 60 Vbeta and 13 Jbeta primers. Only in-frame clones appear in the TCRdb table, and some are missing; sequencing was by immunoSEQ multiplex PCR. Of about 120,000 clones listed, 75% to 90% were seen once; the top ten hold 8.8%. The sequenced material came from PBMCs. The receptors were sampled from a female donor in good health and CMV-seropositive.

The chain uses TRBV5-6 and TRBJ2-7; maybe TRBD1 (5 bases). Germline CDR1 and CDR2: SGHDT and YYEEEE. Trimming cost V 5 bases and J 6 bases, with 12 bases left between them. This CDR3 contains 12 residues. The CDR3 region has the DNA TGTGCCAGCAGTACAGGATGGGGCGAGCAGTACTTC. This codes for CASSTGWGEQYF.

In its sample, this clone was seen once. Here the CDR3 DNA reads TGTGCCATCAGTGGTCGAGGAGCTGGGAATGAGCAGTTCTTC. The encoded protein is CAISGRGAGNEQFF. This chain links TRBV10-3 with TRBJ2-1; no reliable D call. The CDR3 totals 14 residues. CDR1 is ENHRY, CDR2 SYGVKD, per germline. The V end lost 4 bases, the J end lost 7 bases, and 14 bases lay between the germline ends.

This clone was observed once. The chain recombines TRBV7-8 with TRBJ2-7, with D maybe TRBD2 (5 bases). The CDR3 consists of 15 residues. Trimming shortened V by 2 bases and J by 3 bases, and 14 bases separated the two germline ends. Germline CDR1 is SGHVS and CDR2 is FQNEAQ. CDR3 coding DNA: TGTGCCAGCAGCTTACCTCGAGGGTTGAGCTACGAGCAGTACTTC. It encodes CASSLPRGLSYEQYF.

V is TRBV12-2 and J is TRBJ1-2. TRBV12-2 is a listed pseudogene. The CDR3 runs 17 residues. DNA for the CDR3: TGTGCAAGTCGCTTATACCCAGGAGGCCGGAAGGAGTTCGGCTACACCTTC. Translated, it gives CASRLYPGGRKEFGYTF.

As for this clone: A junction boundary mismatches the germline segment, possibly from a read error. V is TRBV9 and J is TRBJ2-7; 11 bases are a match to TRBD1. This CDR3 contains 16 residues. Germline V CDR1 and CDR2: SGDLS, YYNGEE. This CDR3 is CASSNPGQGDSHEQYF. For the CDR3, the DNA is TGTGCCAGCAGTAACCCGGGACAGGGGGACTCCCACGAGCAGTACTTC.

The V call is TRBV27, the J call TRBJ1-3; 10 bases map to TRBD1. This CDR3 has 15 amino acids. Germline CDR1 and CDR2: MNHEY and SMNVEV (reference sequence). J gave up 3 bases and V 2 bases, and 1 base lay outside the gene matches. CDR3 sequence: CASSLGTGVGNTIYF. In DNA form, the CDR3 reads TGTGCCAGCAGTTTAGGGACAGGGGTTGGAAACACCATATATTTT.

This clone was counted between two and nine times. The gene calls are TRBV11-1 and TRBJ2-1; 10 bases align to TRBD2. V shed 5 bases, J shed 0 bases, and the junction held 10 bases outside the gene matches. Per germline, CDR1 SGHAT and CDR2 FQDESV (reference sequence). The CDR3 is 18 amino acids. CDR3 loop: CASSTPSQRGGSYNEQFF. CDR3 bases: TGTGCCAGCAGCACTCCATCTCAGCGGGGGGGCTCCTACAATGAGCAGTTCTTC.

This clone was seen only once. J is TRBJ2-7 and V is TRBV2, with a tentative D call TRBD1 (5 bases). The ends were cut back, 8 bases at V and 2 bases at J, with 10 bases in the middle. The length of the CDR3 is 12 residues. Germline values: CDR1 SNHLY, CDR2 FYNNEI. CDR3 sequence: CASLRQPYEQYF. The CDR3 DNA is TGTGCCAGCCTGAGACAGCCCTACGAGCAGTACTTC.

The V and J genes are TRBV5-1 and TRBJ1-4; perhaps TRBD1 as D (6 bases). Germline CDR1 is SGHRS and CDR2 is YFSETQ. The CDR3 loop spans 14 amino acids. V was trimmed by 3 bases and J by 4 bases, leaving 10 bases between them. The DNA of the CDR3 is TGCGCCAGCAGCTACGACAGGAGTAATGAAAAACTGTTTTTT. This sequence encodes CASSYDRSNEKLFF.

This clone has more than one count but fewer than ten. The CDR3: CASSLAVGRGAFNQPQHF. CDR3 in DNA: TGTGCCAGCAGCTTAGCGGTCGGGCGGGGAGCCTTCAATCAGCCCCAGCATTTT. The rearrangement links TRBV7-9 to TRBJ1-5; unclear D gene. There are 18 residues in the CDR3. V gave up 0 bases and J gave up 3 bases, with 18 bases separating them. Per germline, CDR1 SEHNR and CDR2 FQNEAQ (reference sequence).

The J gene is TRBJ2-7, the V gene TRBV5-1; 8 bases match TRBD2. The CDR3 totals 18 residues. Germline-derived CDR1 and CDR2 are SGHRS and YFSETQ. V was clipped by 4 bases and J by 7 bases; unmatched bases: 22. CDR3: CASSLGVFSGASTREQYF. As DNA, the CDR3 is TGCGCCAGCAGCCTGGGGGTCTTTAGCGGGGCCTCAACGCGGGAGCAGTACTTC.

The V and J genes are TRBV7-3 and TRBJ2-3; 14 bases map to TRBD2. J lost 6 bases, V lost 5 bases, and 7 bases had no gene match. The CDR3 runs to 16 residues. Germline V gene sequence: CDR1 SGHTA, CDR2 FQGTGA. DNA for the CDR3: TGTGCCAGCAGCCCTCGACTAGCGGGGGGGCTGGATACGCAGTATTTT. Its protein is CASSPRLAGGLDTQYF.

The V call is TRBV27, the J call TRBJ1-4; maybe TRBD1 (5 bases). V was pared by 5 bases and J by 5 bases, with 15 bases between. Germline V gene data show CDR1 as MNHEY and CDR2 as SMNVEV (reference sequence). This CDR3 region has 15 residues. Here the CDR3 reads CASSPRAGSNEKLFF. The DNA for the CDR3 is TGTGCCAGCAGTCCCCGGGCAGGGTCAAATGAAAAACTGTTTTTT.